The 29 T cell receptor beta chains given below trace back to one sample, sequenced in a study of Graves' ophthalmopathy and Graves' hyperthyroidism. The authors amplified TCR beta CDR3 regions from RNA transcripts. First-round RT-PCR relied on HTBI primers, and a second-round multiplex PCR came next. TCRdb re-analysed the multiplex PCR reads in MiXCR, keeping a single row per CDR3 protein. The profile shows 300,000 to 500,000 distinct CDR3 sequences, 15% to 19% of them singletons. Sequencing was performed on peripheral blood. These receptors were obtained from a woman aged 18-29 years with stable Graves' hyperthyroidism.

The genes are TRBV6-5 and TRBJ1-1; D uncertain. CDR3 length: 15 residues. Trimming took off 2 bases at V and 7 bases at J, with 17 bases between the two ends. Per the germline V gene, CDR1 is MNHEY and CDR2 is SVGAGI. The CDR3 DNA reads TGTGCCAGCAGTTACCAACCCAGAGACCGCCTTGAAGCTTTCTTT. It specifies CASSYQPRDRLEAFF.

This clonotype was observed at least ten times. This chain connects TRBV12-3 or TRBV12-4 to TRBJ1-1; 7 positions match TRBD1. J gave up 11 bases and V 6 bases, and 9 bases lay outside the gene matches. The CDR3 spans 12 residues. CDR3 region: CASRRLTGSAFF. Written as DNA, the CDR3 is TGTGCCAGCAGGCGTCTGACAGGGTCTGCTTTCTTT.

The sample holds many counts of this clonotype. The chain has TRBV15 and TRBJ1-1; the D gene is possibly TRBD1 (6 bases). V was cut by 1 base and J by 4 bases, with 16 bases left in between. Germline CDR1 and CDR2: LNHNV and YYDKDF (reference sequence). CDR3 length: 16 amino acids. The CDR3 reads CATSRAVGRGGTEAFF. CDR3 nucleotide sequence: TGTGCCACCAGCAGAGCGGTCGGCAGGGGCGGCACTGAAGCTTTCTTT. Using reference TRBV15 and TRBJ1-1 for the parts outside the CDR3, the full variable domain is DAMVIQNPRYQVTQFGKPVTLSCSQTLNHNVMYWYQQKSSQAPKLLFHYYDKDFNNEADTPDNFQSRRPNTSFCFLDIRSPGLGDTAMYLCATSRAVGRGGTEAFFGQGTRLTVV.

This clonotype has at least ten counts. The chain links TRBV19 to TRBJ2-5; 11 positions match TRBD2. Germline V CDR1 and CDR2: LNHDA, SQIVND (reference sequence). Losses at the gene ends were 4 bases for V and 4 bases for J; bases not matched to a gene: 11. The CDR3 has 17 amino acids. CDR3 loop: CASSSLAPGLAGETQYF. CDR3 DNA: TGTGCCAGTAGTAGCCTCGCACCAGGACTAGCGGGAGAGACCCAGTACTTC.

The table lists this clonotype with many counts. V and J are TRBV12-3 or TRBV12-4 and TRBJ2-7, with D unresolved. The ends were cut back, 7 bases at V and 9 bases at J, with 16 bases in the middle. The CDR3 length is 12 residues. The CDR3 DNA reads TGTGCCAGCACCCCTCCTTCGGGCGGGCAGTACTTC. This translates into CASTPPSGGQYF.

The J gene is TRBJ1-1, the V gene TRBV18; possible D gene TRBD1, 5 bases. In germline, CDR1 is KGHSH, CDR2 LQKENI. V gave up 5 bases and J gave up 1 base, with 11 bases separating them. This CDR3 is built from 14 residues. CDR3 region: CASSGRRGNTEAFF. CDR3 nucleotide sequence: TGTGCCAGCTCAGGGAGAAGGGGGAACACTGAAGCTTTCTTT.

This clonotype was observed many times. The CDR3 sequence is CASRDGEAGELFF. Written as DNA, the CDR3 is TGTGCCAGCAGAGACGGGGAGGCCGGGGAGCTGTTTTTT. V and J are TRBV12-3 or TRBV12-4 and TRBJ2-2, with D perhaps matching TRBD2 (6 bases). The CDR3 is 13 amino acids. Trimming pared 6 bases from V and 6 bases from J, leaving 11 bases between.

This clonotype has a count of ten or more. The genes are TRBV12-3 or TRBV12-4 and TRBJ1-1; D not resolved. The CDR3 totals 15 residues. Trimming shortened V by 2 bases and J by 3 bases, and 13 bases separated the two germline ends. The CDR3 loop is CASSLIPGRDTEAFF. The DNA of the CDR3 is TGTGCCAGCAGTTTAATACCCGGGAGAGACACTGAAGCTTTCTTT.

This clonotype was recorded at least ten times. CDR3 bases: TGTGCCAGCAGCCGTGGACATTTAAAGGGCTACACCTTC. This translates into CASSRGHLKGYTF. The chain joins TRBV12-3 or TRBV12-4 to TRBJ1-2, with TRBD1 as a possible D gene (5 bases). The CDR3 is 13 amino acids. V lost 6 bases and J lost 8, with 16 bases in between.

This clonotype appeared many times. This rearrangement joins TRBV7-2 to TRBJ1-2, with D possibly being TRBD1 (5 bases). The germline V gene encodes CDR1 SGHTA and CDR2 FQGNSA. The CDR3 is made up of 14 amino acids. The V and J ends lost 5 bases and 7 bases respectively, with 17 bases between them. The CDR3, as DNA: TGTGCCAGCAGCCGTTTGAGGGTGGGGGGTGGCTACACCTTC. This codes for CASSRLRVGGGYTF.

This clonotype was recorded at least ten times. This chain uses TRBV4-1 with TRBJ2-5; D is undetermined. V was clipped by 1 base and J by 5 bases, with 14 bases between them. CDR3 length: 15 residues. The V gene's germline CDR1 is MGHRA and CDR2 YSYEKL. The CDR3 protein is CASSQVVGFGETQYF. CDR3 nucleotides: TGCGCCAGCAGCCAAGTGGTAGGGTTCGGTGAGACCCAGTACTTC.

V gene TRBV7-2 combines with J gene TRBJ2-5, with D unresolved. V shed 4 bases and J shed 2 bases, with 14 bases lying between them. Germline assignment: CDR1 SGHTA and CDR2 FQGNSA. The CDR3 has 15 residues. As DNA, the CDR3 is TGTGCCAGCAGCTCCAGCCGGATCAGGCAAGAGACCCAGTACTTC. This translates into CASSSSRIRQETQYF. The full variable domain, completed using reference TRBV7-2 and TRBJ2-5, is GAGVSQSPSNKVTEKGKDVELRCDPISGHTALYWYRQSLGQGLEFLIYFQGNSAPDKSGLPSDRFSAERTGGSVSTLTIQRTQQEDSAVYLCASSSSRIRQETQYFGPGTRLLVL.

CDR3 region: CASSADTTSEAFF. For the CDR3, the DNA is TGCGCCAGCAGCGCCGACACCACCTCTGAAGCTTTCTTT. The V gene is TRBV5-1, the J gene TRBJ1-1, with unresolved D. Germline CDR1 is SGHRS and CDR2 is YFSETQ. The CDR3 is 13 amino acids. V lost 4 bases to trimming and J lost 6 bases, with 13 bases between them. The complete variable domain, with remaining parts taken from reference TRBV5-1 and TRBJ1-1, reads KAGVTQTPRYLIKTRGQQVTLSCSPISGHRSVSWYQQTPGQGLQFLFEYFSETQRNKGNFPGRFSGRQFSNSRSEMNVSTLELGDSALYLCASSADTTSEAFFGQGTRLTVV.

The genes are TRBV13 and TRBJ1-1; 9 bases fit TRBD1. Trimming cost V 5 bases and J 4 bases; bases outside gene matches: 14. The CDR3 spans 17 residues. Looked up from germline, CDR1 is PRHDT and CDR2 is FYEKMQ (reference sequence). The CDR3 DNA is TGTGCCAGCAGCCCCGGGACAGGGTTCAATTTGGGCACTGAAGCTTTCTTT. As protein: CASSPGTGFNLGTEAFF.

The table lists this clonotype with many counts. The chain recombines TRBV4-1 with TRBJ2-7; either TRBD1 or TRBD2 may fit D (6 bases each). This CDR3 has 16 amino acids. Trimming shortened V by 3 bases and J by 5 bases, and 20 bases separated the two germline ends. Germline CDR1 reads MGHRA; CDR2 reads YSYEKL. CDR3 bases: TGCGCCAGCAGCCACCCCCCGAAGGGGGGACAAGACGAGCAGTACTTC. It yields the protein CASSHPPKGGQDEQYF.

This clonotype was counted at least ten times. The rearrangement links TRBV19 to TRBJ1-5, with 9 bases aligning to TRBD1. Germline CDR1 and CDR2: LNHDA and SQIVND (reference sequence). The CDR3 spans 16 residues. Germline trimming cut 7 bases from V and 3 bases from J; bases unmatched to any gene: 10. This CDR3 is CASNVLYRGPNQPQHF. The CDR3 coding sequence is TGTGCCAGTAACGTACTCTACAGGGGGCCCAATCAGCCCCAGCATTTT.

V and J are TRBV20-1 and TRBJ1-1, with D hard to call. The CDR3 covers 10 residues. Germline V gives CDR1 DFQATT, CDR2 SNEGSKA (reference sequence). Trimming left V 3 bases short and J 11 bases short, with 10 bases between. The CDR3 loop reads CSARATEAFF. The CDR3 nucleotides are TGCAGTGCTAGGGCTACCGAGGCTTTCTTT.

In this sample, this clonotype turned up many times. The genes are TRBV6-5 and TRBJ1-2, with TRBD1 matching over 8 bases. This CDR3 has 15 amino acids. With 2 bases clipped from V and 1 base from J, the junction kept 3 bases outside the gene matches. Germline V gives CDR1 MNHEY, CDR2 SVGAGI. The CDR3 protein is CASSYGQGINYGYTF. In DNA, the CDR3 is TGTGCCAGCAGTTACGGACAGGGAATTAACTATGGCTACACCTTC.

The chain employs TRBV11-2 and TRBJ2-7, with no clear D. The germline V and J ends were trimmed by 1 base and 2 bases, with 9 bases remaining between them. This CDR3 has 14 amino acids. CDR1 and CDR2 (germline): SGHAT, FQNNGV. Here the CDR3 DNA reads TGTGCCAGCAGCTTAGTCCTCGAAGCCTACGAGCAGTACTTC. Protein: CASSLVLEAYEQYF.

Written as DNA, the CDR3 is TGTGCCAGCAGGGTCCCTAGCGGGGACCCCGGGGAGCTGTTTTTT. Encoded protein: CASRVPSGDPGELFF. This sequence joins TRBV7-9 and TRBJ2-2; 9 bases are a match to TRBD2. The germline CDR1 and CDR2 sequences are SEHNR and FQNEAQ (reference sequence). There are 15 residues in the CDR3. V lost 6 bases to trimming and J lost 6 bases; unmatched junction nucleotides: 8.

The chain has TRBV4-2 and TRBJ2-7, with 7 positions matching TRBD1. The CDR3 is 15 residues long. The germline gives CDR1 LGHNA, CDR2 YNFKEQ. Trimming took 1 base from V and 4 from J; bases not matched to a gene: 7. CDR3 nucleotide sequence: TGTGCCAGCAGCCAAGGGCAGGGGGAGACTTACGAGCAGTACTTC. Translation gives CASSQGQGETYEQYF.

The gene calls are TRBV6-2 or TRBV6-3 and TRBJ2-5; 12 nucleotides align to TRBD2. The germline V gene encodes CDR1 MNHEY and CDR2 SVGEGT. The V and J ends lost 6 bases and 1 base, in that order; junction bases with no gene match: 6. The CDR3 loop spans 16 amino acids. The CDR3, as DNA: TGTGCCAGCAGAGAAGGACTAGCGGGGCCCCAAGAGACCCAGTACTTC. The encoded protein is CASREGLAGPQETQYF.

This chain joins TRBV20-1 and TRBJ1-5; 10 positions match TRBD1. V gave up 6 bases and J gave up 6 bases; unmatched junction bases: 2. The CDR3 runs to 12 residues. The germline V gene encodes CDR1 DFQATT and CDR2 SNEGSKA (reference sequence). CDR3 nucleotides: TGCAGTGCCCGACAGGGGGCTCAGCCCCAGCATTTT. It encodes CSARQGAQPQHF.

This clonotype was found once. The chain joins TRBV6-2 or TRBV6-3 to TRBJ2-4; 7 bases map to TRBD2. Germline values: CDR1 MNHEY, CDR2 SVGEGT. The CDR3 totals 13 residues. The V segment lost 6 bases and the J segment 6 bases; nucleotides outside the gene matches: 5. The CDR3 loop reads CASSTGGGNIQYF. CDR3 nucleotides: TGTGCCAGCAGCACGGGGGGAGGAAACATTCAGTACTTC.

This clonotype has at least ten counts. The J gene is TRBJ2-5, the V gene TRBV12-3 or TRBV12-4; 8 bases are a match to TRBD2. CDR3 length equals 13 residues. Trimming at V came to 5 bases and at J to 9 bases, leaving 8 bases not matched to a gene. The CDR3 DNA follows: TGTGCCAGCAGTCCCCGAGGAGCGGGGGCCCAGTACTTC. Its translation is CASSPRGAGAQYF.

This clonotype was recorded at least ten times. This rearrangement joins TRBV3-1 to TRBJ2-5; D perhaps matches TRBD2 (7 bases). Trimming removed 1 base from V and 1 base from J, with 13 bases in between. This CDR3 has 16 residues. Germline V CDR1 and CDR2: LGHDT, YNNKEL (reference sequence). CDR3 residues: CASSQGAGALQETQYF. The CDR3 region has the DNA TGTGCCAGCAGCCAAGGGGCGGGGGCCCTCCAAGAGACCCAGTACTTC.

This clonotype showed up many times. V gene TRBV2 combines with J gene TRBJ1-2, with D possibly being TRBD1 (5 bases). Trimming pared 7 bases from V and 2 bases from J, leaving 14 bases between. Per germline, CDR1 SNHLY and CDR2 FYNNEI. CDR3 length: 14 amino acids. CDR3 amino acids: CASTSFGGNYGYTF. The CDR3 nucleotides read TGTGCCAGCACCTCATTCGGGGGGAACTATGGCTACACCTTC.

This clonotype was recorded at least ten times. This chain uses TRBV28 with TRBJ1-2; unclear D gene. With 6 bases removed from V and 5 bases from J, the gap between germline ends came to 16 bases. CDR1 and CDR2 (germline): MDHEN, SYDVKM. The CDR3 has 14 residues. The CDR3 loop reads CASSPGSLRYGYTF. CDR3 sequence (DNA): TGTGCCAGCAGCCCGGGGAGCCTTAGGTATGGCTACACCTTC.

This clonotype was counted many times. The chain links TRBV12-3 or TRBV12-4 to TRBJ2-7, with 12 bases identical to TRBD2. The CDR3 spans 18 residues. V gave up 8 bases and J gave up 2 bases; unmatched junction bases: 16. The CDR3 nucleotides are TGTGCCAGCTCAGTTTACGGGACTAGCGGGCCCCGTCCCTACGAGCAGTACTTC. It is translated as CASSVYGTSGPRPYEQYF.